Sequencing of this TCR beta chain was carried out in a study of CD8+ T cells in alopecia areata. Study information: The drug, oral tofacitinib, was given to treated patients at 5 to 10 mg twice daily.

It was cDNA, reverse transcribed from extracted RNA, that served as the sequencing template. The repertoire was sequenced with immunoSEQ multiplex PCR; TCRdb's copy has only in-frame clones and lacks some. The sample includes approximately 180,000 clones, approximately 59% of them seen just once. Trimming shortened V by 2 bases and J by 2 bases, and 8 bases separated the two germline ends. Germline CDR1 and CDR2: MNHEY and SVGAGI. This CDR3 has 14 amino acids. The sample's treatment: oral pan-JAK inhibitor, 5-10 mg twice daily. Peripheral blood and lesional scalp punch biopsies were taken from alopecia areata patients.

This clonotype was sampled from a human donor with alopecia areata. The chain joins TRBV6-5 to TRBJ2-3, with D hard to call. Material: CD4+ T cells sorted from blood, obtained at approximately week 60, from a patient treated with tofacitinib. The CDR3 sequence is CASSYVAPTDTQYF. CDR3 sequence (DNA): TGTGCCAGCAGTTACGTGGCACCCACAGATACGCAGTATTTT.